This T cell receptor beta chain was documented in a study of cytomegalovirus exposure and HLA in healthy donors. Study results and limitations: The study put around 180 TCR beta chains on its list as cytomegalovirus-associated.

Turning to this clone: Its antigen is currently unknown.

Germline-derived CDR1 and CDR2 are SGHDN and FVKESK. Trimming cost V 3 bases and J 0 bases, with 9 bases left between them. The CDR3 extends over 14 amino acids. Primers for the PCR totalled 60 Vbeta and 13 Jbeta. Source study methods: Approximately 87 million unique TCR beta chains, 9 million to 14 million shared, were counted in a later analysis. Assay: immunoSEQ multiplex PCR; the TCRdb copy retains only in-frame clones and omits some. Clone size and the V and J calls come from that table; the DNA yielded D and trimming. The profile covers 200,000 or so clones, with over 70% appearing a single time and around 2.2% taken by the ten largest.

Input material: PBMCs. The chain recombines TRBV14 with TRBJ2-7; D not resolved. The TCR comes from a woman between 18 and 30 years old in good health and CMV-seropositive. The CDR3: CASSQLGASYEQYF. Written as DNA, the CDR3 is TGTGCCAGCAGCCAGTTGGGCGCCTCCTACGAGCAGTACTTC. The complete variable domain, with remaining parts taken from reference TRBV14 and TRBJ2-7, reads EAGVTQFPSHSVIEKGQTVTLRCDPISGHDNLYWYRRVMGKEIKFLLHFVKESKQDESGMPNNRFLAERTGGTYSTLKVQPAELEDSGVYFCASSQLGASYEQYFGPGTRLTVT.